This T cell receptor (beta chain) was recorded in a study of blood T cell repertoires in COVID-19. Study-level information: Specimens from acute and convalescent COVID-19 originated in the United States, Italy and Spain. Sample material is recorded as cDNA or gDNA derived from T cells, B-cell-depleted T cells, or PBMCs.

Profiled with immunoSEQ multiplex PCR; TCRdb holds only in-frame clones, not every one. The sample lists about 270,000 clones, roughly 84% occurring once. With 6 bases removed from V and 14 bases from J, the gap between germline ends came to 17 bases. The CDR3 is 12 residues long. The TCR was taken from a young woman with acute or convalescent COVID-19. The gene calls are TRBV12-3 or TRBV12-4 and TRBJ2-1, with TRBD2 as a possible D gene (6 bases). Sequences were obtained from peripheral blood. The CDR3 loop is CASSPRRETEFF. In nucleotides, the CDR3 is TGTGCCAGCAGCCCAAGGAGGGAAACTGAGTTCTTC.